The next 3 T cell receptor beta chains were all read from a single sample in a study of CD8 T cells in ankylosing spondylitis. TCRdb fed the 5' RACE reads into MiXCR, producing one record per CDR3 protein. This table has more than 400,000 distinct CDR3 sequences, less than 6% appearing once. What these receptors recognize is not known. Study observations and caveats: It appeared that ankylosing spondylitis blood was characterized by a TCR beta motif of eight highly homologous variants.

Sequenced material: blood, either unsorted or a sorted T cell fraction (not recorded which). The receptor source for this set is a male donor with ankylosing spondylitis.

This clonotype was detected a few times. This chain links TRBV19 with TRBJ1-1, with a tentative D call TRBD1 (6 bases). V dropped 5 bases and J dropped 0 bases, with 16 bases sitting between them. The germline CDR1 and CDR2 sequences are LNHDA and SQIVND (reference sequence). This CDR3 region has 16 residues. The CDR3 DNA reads TGTGCCAGTAGTGCACAGCCAGGGGAAGTGAACACTGAAGCTTTCTTT. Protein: CASSAQPGEVNTEAFF.

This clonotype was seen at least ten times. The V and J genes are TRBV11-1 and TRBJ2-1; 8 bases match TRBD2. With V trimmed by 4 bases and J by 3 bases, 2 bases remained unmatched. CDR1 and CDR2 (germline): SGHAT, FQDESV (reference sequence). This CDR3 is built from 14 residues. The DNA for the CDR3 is TGTGCCAGCAGCTGGAGCGGGGGCTACAATGAGCAGTTCTTC. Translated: CASSWSGGYNEQFF.

The CDR3 region is CAWSANSYEQYF. In nucleotides, the CDR3 is TGTGCCTGGAGTGCAAATTCCTACGAGCAGTACTTC. The chain is built from TRBV30 and TRBJ2-7, with no clear D. This CDR3 has 12 residues. Trimming removed 1 base from V and 1 base from J, with 5 bases in between. In germline, CDR1 is GTSNPN, CDR2 SVGIG (reference sequence). Full variable domain (outside the CDR3, taken from reference TRBV30 and TRBJ2-7): SQTIHQWPATLVQPVGSPLSLECTVEGTSNPNLYWYRQAAGRGLQLLFYSVGIGQISSEVPQNLSASRPQDRQFILSSKKLLLSDSGFYLCAWSANSYEQYFGPGTRLTVT.